This TCR beta chain was identified in a study of cytotoxic CD8 clonotypes in ibrutinib-treated CLL. General observations from the study: A difference in sampling times existed between sustained-remission and progressing patients. Patients had baseline clonality above age-matched healthy donors, and this clonality moved with circulating CD8+ T-cell counts. Having risen at ibrutinib response, clonality had fallen back toward baseline by progression.

A note on this clone: The antigen remains unidentified.

The TCR beta libraries used about 2 micrograms of genomic DNA that came from cryopreserved PBMCs. The protocol was immunoSEQ multiplex PCR, while the TCRdb copy is restricted to in-frame clones and leaves out a portion. The sample carries 150,000 to 200,000 clones, approximately 91% recorded once. The starting material was PBMCs, obtained at disease progression, from a patient treated with ibrutinib. This TCR came from a human donor with chronic lymphocytic leukemia.

CDR3 nucleotides: TGTGCCCTGACCGATGCTGGGGCCAACGTCCTGACTTTC. It translates to CALTDAGANVLTF. The V call is TRBV30, the J call TRBJ2-6; no clear D. The CDR3 loop spans 13 amino acids. Trimming removed 8 bases from V and 2 bases from J, with 10 bases in between. Germline V gene data show CDR1 as GTSNPN and CDR2 as SVGIG (reference sequence).